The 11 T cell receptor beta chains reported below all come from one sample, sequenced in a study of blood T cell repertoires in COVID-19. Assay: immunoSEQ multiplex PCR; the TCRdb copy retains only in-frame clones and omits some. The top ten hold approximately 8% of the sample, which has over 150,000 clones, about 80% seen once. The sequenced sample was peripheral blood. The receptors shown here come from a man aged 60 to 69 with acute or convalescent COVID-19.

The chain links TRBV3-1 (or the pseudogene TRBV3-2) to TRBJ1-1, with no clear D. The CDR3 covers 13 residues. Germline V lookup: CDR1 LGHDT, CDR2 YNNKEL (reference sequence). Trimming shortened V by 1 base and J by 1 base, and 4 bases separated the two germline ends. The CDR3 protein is CASSQGRNTEAFF. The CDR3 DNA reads TGTGCCAGCAGCCAAGGGAGGAACACTGAAGCTTTCTTT.

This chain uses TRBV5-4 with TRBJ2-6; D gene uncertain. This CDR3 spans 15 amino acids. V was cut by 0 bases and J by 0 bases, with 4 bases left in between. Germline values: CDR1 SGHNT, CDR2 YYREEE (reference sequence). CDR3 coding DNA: TGTGCCAGCAGCTTGGGTCACTCTGGGGCCAACGTCCTGACTTTC. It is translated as CASSLGHSGANVLTF.

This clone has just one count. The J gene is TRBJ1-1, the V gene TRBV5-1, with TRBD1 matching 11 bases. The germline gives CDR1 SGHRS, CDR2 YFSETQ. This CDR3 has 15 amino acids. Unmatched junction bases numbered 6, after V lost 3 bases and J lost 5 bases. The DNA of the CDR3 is TGCGCCAGCAGCTCCGGGACAGGGGGTATAACTGAAGCTTTCTTT. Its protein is CASSSGTGGITEAFF.

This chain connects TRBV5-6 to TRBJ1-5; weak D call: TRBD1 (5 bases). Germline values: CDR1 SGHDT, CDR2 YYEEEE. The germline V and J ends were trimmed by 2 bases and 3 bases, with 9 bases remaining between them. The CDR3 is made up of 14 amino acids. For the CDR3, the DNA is TGTGCCAGCAGCTTACAGGCGCTCAATCAGCCCCAGCATTTT. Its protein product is CASSLQALNQPQHF.

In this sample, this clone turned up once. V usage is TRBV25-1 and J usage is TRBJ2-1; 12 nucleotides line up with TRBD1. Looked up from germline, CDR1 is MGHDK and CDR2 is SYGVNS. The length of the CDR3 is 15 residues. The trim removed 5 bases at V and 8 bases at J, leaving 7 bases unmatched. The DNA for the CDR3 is TGTGCCAGCAGTTGGTTGGGACAGGGGGCTGATGAGCAGTTCTTC. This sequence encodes CASSWLGQGADEQFF.

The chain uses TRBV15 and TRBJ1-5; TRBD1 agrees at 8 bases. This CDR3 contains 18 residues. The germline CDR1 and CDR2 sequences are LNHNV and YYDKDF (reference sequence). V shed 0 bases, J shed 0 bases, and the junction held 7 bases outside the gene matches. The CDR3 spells CATSRDGQGGPSNQPQHF. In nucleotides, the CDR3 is TGTGCCACCAGCAGAGACGGACAGGGAGGGCCTAGCAATCAGCCCCAGCATTTT.

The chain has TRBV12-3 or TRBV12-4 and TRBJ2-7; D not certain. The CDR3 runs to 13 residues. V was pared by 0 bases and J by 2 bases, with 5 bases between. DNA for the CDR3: TGTGCCAGCAGTTTAGCTAGCACCTACGAGCAGTACTTC. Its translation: CASSLASTYEQYF.

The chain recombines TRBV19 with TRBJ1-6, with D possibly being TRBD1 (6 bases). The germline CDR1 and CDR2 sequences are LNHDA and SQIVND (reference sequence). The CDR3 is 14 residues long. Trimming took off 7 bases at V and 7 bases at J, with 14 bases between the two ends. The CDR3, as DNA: TGTGCCAGTACTACGGACAGTCACAATTCACCCCTCCACTTT. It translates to CASTTDSHNSPLHF.

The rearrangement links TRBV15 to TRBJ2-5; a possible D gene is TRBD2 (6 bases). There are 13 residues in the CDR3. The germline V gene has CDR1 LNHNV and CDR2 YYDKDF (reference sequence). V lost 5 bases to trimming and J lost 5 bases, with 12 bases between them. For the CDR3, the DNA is TGTGCCACCAGCCAAGTAGCGGTTGAGACCCAGTACTTC. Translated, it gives CATSQVAVETQYF.

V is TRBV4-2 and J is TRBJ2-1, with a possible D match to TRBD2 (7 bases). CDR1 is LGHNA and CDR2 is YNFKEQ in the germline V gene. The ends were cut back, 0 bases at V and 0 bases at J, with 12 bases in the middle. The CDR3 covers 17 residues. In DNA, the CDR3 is TGTGCCAGCAGCCAAGAAGGGGGGGTCAGCTCCTACAATGAGCAGTTCTTC. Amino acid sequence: CASSQEGGVSSYNEQFF.

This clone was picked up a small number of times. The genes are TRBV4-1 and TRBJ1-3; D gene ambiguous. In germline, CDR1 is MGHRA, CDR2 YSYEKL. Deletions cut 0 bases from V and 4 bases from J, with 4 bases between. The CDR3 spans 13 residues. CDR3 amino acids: CASSQEQGNTIYF. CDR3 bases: TGCGCCAGCAGCCAAGAACAGGGAAACACCATATATTTT.